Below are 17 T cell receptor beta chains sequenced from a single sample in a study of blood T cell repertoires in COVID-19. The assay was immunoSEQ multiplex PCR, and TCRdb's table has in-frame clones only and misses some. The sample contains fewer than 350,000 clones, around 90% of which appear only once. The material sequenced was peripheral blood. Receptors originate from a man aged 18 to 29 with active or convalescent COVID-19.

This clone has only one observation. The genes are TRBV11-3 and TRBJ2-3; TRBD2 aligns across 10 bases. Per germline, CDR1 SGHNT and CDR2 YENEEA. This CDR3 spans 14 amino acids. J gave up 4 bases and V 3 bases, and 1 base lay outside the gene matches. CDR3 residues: CASSLGTSADTQYF. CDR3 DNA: TGTGCCAGCAGCTTGGGGACTAGCGCAGATACGCAGTATTTT.

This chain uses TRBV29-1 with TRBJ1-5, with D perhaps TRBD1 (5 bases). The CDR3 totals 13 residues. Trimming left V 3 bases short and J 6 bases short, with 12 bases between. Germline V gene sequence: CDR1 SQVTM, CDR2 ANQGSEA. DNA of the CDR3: TGCAGCGTTGATCGGGGGGAAACTCAGCCCCAGCATTTT. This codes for CSVDRGETQPQHF.

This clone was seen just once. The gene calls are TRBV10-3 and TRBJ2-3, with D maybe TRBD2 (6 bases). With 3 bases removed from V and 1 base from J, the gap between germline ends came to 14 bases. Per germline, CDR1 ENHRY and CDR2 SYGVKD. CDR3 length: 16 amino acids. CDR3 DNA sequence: TGTGCCATCAGTGACATGCCGGGGGTGGGCACAGATACGCAGTATTTT. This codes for CAISDMPGVGTDTQYF.

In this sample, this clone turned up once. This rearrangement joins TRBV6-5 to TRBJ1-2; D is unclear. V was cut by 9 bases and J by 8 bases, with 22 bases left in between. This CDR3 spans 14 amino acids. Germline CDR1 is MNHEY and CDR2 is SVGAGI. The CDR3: CASSAYGQPRGYTF. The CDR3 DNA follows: TGTGCCAGTAGCGCCTACGGGCAGCCCCGGGGCTACACCTTC.

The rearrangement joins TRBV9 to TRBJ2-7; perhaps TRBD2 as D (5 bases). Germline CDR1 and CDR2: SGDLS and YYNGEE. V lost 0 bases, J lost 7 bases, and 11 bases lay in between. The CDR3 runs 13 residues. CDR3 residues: CASSVGSSTEQYF. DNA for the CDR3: TGTGCCAGCAGCGTAGGTTCTAGCACGGAGCAGTACTTC.

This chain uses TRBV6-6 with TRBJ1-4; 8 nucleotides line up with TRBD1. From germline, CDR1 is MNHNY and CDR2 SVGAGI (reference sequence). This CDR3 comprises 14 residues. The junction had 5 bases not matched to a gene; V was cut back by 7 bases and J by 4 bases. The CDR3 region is CASTDRGFNEKLFF. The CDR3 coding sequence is TGTGCCAGCACAGACAGGGGATTTAATGAAAAACTGTTTTTT.

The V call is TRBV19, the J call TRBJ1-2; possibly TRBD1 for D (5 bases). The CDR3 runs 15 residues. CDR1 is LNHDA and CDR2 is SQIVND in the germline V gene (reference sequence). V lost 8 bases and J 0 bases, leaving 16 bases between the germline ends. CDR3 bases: TGTGCCAGTCGCAATGGGAGGGGCTCTAACTATGGCTACACCTTC. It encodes CASRNGRGSNYGYTF.

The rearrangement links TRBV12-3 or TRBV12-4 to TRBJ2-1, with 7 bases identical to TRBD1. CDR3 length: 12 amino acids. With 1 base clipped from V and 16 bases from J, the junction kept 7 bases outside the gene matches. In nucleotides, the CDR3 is TGTGCCAGCAGTTTAGGAGGGACAGCCTGTTTCTTC. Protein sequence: CASSLGGTACFF.

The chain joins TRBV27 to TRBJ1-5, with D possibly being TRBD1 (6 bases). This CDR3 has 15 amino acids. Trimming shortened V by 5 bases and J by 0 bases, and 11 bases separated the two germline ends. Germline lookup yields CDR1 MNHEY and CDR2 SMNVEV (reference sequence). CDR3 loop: CASSPQGTSNQPQHF. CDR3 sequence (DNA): TGTGCCAGCAGTCCCCAGGGGACTAGCAATCAGCCCCAGCATTTT.

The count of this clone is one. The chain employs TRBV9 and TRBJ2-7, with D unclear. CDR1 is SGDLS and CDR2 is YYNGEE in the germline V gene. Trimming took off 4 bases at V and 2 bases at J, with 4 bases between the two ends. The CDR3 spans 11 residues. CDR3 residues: CASSPTYEQYF. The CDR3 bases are TGTGCCAGCAGCCCAACCTACGAGCAGTACTTC.

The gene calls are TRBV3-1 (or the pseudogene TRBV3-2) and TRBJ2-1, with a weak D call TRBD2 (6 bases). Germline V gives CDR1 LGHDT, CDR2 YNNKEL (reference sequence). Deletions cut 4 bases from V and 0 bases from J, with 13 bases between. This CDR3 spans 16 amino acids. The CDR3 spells CASSLTGDPSYNEQFF. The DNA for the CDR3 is TGTGCCAGCAGCCTTACGGGGGACCCCTCCTACAATGAGCAGTTCTTC.

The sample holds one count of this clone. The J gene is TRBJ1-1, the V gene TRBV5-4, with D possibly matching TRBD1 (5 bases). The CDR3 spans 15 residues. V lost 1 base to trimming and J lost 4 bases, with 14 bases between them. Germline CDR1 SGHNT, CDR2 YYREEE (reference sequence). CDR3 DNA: TGTGCCAGCAGCTTGCAGCAGGGTTTAAGCACTGAAGCTTTCTTT. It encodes CASSLQQGLSTEAFF.

This CDR3 is CSASGGYGYTF. The CDR3 DNA sequence: TGCAGTGCCAGCGGGGGATATGGCTACACCTTC. This chain joins TRBV20-1 and TRBJ1-2; weak D call: TRBD1 (5 bases). Trimming stripped 6 bases from V and 5 bases from J, with 10 bases between. The CDR3 is 11 residues long. Germline lookup yields CDR1 DFQATT and CDR2 SNEGSKA (reference sequence).

The CDR3 reads CASSLSAPGNQPQHF. The CDR3 nucleotides are TGTGCCAGCAGTTTATCGGCACCAGGGAATCAGCCCCAGCATTTT. This rearrangement joins TRBV27 to TRBJ1-5; D might be TRBD1 (5 bases). Germline lookup yields CDR1 MNHEY and CDR2 SMNVEV (reference sequence). The CDR3 runs 15 residues. V was trimmed by 0 bases and J by 4 bases, leaving 10 bases between them.

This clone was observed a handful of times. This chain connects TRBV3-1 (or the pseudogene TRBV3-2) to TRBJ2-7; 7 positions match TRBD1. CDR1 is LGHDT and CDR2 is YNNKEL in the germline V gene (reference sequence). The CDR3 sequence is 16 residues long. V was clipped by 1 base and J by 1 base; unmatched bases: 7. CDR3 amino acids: CASSQGGTVVSYEQYF. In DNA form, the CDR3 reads TGTGCCAGCAGCCAAGGGGGGACAGTCGTGTCCTACGAGCAGTACTTC.

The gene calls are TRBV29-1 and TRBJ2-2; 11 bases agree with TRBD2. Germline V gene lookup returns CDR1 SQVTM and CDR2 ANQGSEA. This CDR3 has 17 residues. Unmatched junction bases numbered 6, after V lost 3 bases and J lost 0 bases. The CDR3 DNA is TGCAGCGTTGAGGGAACTAGCGGGGGATCGAACACCGGGGAGCTGTTTTTT. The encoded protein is CSVEGTSGGSNTGELFF.

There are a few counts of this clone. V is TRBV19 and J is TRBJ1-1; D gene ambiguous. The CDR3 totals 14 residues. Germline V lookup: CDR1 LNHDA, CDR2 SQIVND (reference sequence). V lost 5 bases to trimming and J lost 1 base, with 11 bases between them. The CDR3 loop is CASSPRASNTEAFF. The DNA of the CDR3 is TGTGCCAGTAGTCCGAGGGCCTCGAACACTGAAGCTTTCTTT. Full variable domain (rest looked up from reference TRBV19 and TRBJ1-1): DGGITQSPKYLFRKEGQNVTLSCEQNLNHDAMYWYRQDPGQGLRLIYYSQIVNDFQKGDIAEGYSVSREKKESFPLTVTSAQKNPTAFYLCASSPRASNTEAFFGQGTRLTVV.